These 27 T cell receptor beta chains were sequenced from one sample in a study of blood T cell repertoires in COVID-19 (dated by TCRdb to 2018 to 2020). Preparation of the library involved the immunoSEQ multiplex PCR assay. TCRdb stores this immuneACCESS table with in-frame sequences only. Part of the clones is absent; in the studies checked, under half of the shortfall reflects unresolved V genes, and no reason is known for the rest. The sample records 98,000 or so clones, roughly 91% of which are singletons. Approximately 5.5% of the sample goes to the ten largest clones. The sequencing input was peripheral blood. These receptors originate from a human donor in a cohort sampled during active COVID-19.

The CDR3 loop is CASSPPTGGLNTEAFF. The CDR3 DNA reads as TGTGCCAGCAGCCCCCCAACTGGGGGGTTGAACACTGAAGCTTTCTTT. The chain couples TRBV3-1 (or the pseudogene TRBV3-2) to TRBJ1-1; weak D call: TRBD1 (5 bases). The germline V gene has CDR1 LGHDT and CDR2 YNNKEL (reference sequence). The V end lost 4 bases, the J end lost 0 bases, and 15 bases lay between the germline ends. The CDR3 loop spans 16 amino acids.

The chain is built from TRBV27 and TRBJ2-7; 11 nucleotides align to TRBD1. The CDR3 is 15 residues long. Germline-derived CDR1 and CDR2 are MNHEY and SMNVEV (reference sequence). Unmatched junction bases numbered 7, after V lost 4 bases and J lost 5 bases. CDR3 residues: CASSSSGTGGNEQYF. The CDR3 DNA sequence: TGTGCCAGCAGTTCCTCCGGGACAGGGGGAAACGAGCAGTACTTC.

The chain couples TRBV24-1 to TRBJ2-3; D call uncertain. V was pared by 3 bases and J by 1 base, with 7 bases between. Germline V gene lookup returns CDR1 KGHDR and CDR2 SFDVKD. This CDR3 comprises 14 residues. The CDR3 protein is CATSDIGRTDTQYF. DNA for the CDR3: TGTGCCACCAGTGATATTGGGCGCACAGATACGCAGTATTTT.

CDR3 coding DNA: TGTGCCACAGACTCCCCTTTAGGCTACACCTTC. This translates into CATDSPLGYTF. The chain recombines TRBV19 with TRBJ1-2; D is unclear. Trimming took off 10 bases at V and 8 bases at J, with 14 bases between the two ends. Looked up from germline, CDR1 is LNHDA and CDR2 is SQIVND (reference sequence). The CDR3 extends over 11 amino acids.

The rearrangement links TRBV11-2 to TRBJ1-2; D ambiguous. The CDR3 sequence is 13 residues long. From germline, CDR1 is SGHAT and CDR2 FQNNGV. V was shortened by 5 bases and J by 3 bases, with 10 bases between the two germline ends. The CDR3, as DNA: TGTGCCAGCAGCCACGGGAGGGACTATGGCTACACCTTC. Protein sequence: CASSHGRDYGYTF.

This clone came up once. The chain uses TRBV9 and TRBJ2-1, with 8 bases matching TRBD2. The CDR3 contains 16 residues. V dropped 0 bases and J dropped 4; count of bases not matched to a gene: 6. CDR1 SGDLS and CDR2 YYNGEE come from the germline V gene. Here the CDR3 DNA reads TGTGCCAGCAGCGTAGGCCGGGGGGGGCCTTACAATGAGCAGTTCTTC. Its translation is CASSVGRGGPYNEQFF.

Relative to its sample, this clone is medium-sized. V gene TRBV11-3 combines with J gene TRBJ1-2; D is unclear. The V and J ends lost 0 bases and 0 bases respectively, with 14 bases between them. CDR3 length equals 17 residues. From germline, CDR1 is SGHNT and CDR2 YENEEA. In DNA form, the CDR3 reads TGTGCCAGCAGCTTAGAGGAGGAGGGCCGCCCTAACTATGGCTACACCTTC. Translated, it gives CASSLEEEGRPNYGYTF.

The chain joins TRBV7-9 to TRBJ2-2; 12 bases align to TRBD1. The germline V gene has CDR1 SEHNR and CDR2 FQNEAQ (reference sequence). This CDR3 spans 16 amino acids. The junction had 2 bases not matched to a gene; V was cut back by 4 bases and J by 2 bases. In DNA, the CDR3 is TGTGCCAGCAGCTCCGGGACAGGGGGCAACACCGGGGAGCTGTTTTTT. It encodes CASSSGTGGNTGELFF.

This chain uses TRBV18 with TRBJ2-7; 7 nucleotides align to TRBD1. CDR1 and CDR2 from the germline V gene are KGHSH and LQKENI. CDR3 length: 14 amino acids. After removal of 2 bases from V and 4 bases from J, the junction contained 5 bases not matched to a gene. CDR3 residues: CASSPGQVEYEQYF. CDR3 nucleotide sequence: TGTGCCAGCTCACCAGGACAGGTAGAATACGAGCAGTACTTC.

The chain employs TRBV19 and TRBJ1-6; 8 bases fit TRBD1. The CDR3 runs 16 residues. Unmatched junction bases numbered 8, after V lost 5 bases and J lost 5 bases. Germline assignment: CDR1 LNHDA and CDR2 SQIVND (reference sequence). The CDR3 nucleotides read TGTGCCAGTAGTGCCTACAGGGGGGGGAATAATTCACCCCTCCACTTT. Its protein product is CASSAYRGGNNSPLHF.

The rearrangement joins TRBV5-8 to TRBJ1-5; no clear D. The CDR3 is made up of 13 amino acids. Per the germline V gene, CDR1 is SGHTS and CDR2 is YDEGEE. V gave up 2 bases and J gave up 0 bases, with 3 bases separating them. The CDR3 DNA reads as TGTGCCAGCAGCTTTCGTAGCAATCAGCCCCAGCATTTT. This gives the protein CASSFRSNQPQHF. Full variable domain (outside the CDR3, taken from reference TRBV5-8 and TRBJ1-5): EAGVTQSPTHLIKTRGQQATLRCSPISGHTSVYWYQQALGLGLQFLLWYDEGEERNRGNFPPRFSGRQFPNYSSELNVNALELEDSALYLCASSFRSNQPQHFGDGTRLSIL.

A single count supports this clone. The chain uses TRBV18 and TRBJ2-5; D is possibly TRBD1 (5 bases). Trimming took off 1 base at V and 4 bases at J, with 10 bases between the two ends. Per the germline V gene, CDR1 is KGHSH and CDR2 is LQKENI. The CDR3 has 14 residues. The CDR3 DNA is TGTGCCAGCTCACCACGCCAGGGCCGAGAGACCCAGTACTTC. It is translated as CASSPRQGRETQYF. The whole variable domain, filled in from reference TRBV18 and TRBJ2-5, reads NAGVMQNPRHLVRRRGQEARLRCSPMKGHSHVYWYRQLPEEGLKFMVYLQKENIIDESGMPKERFSAEFPKEGPSILRIQQVVRGDSAAYFCASSPRQGRETQYFGPGTRLLVL.

The V and J genes are TRBV4-2 and TRBJ2-7, with D unresolved. From germline, CDR1 is LGHNA and CDR2 YNFKEQ. V lost 0 bases to trimming and J lost 4 bases, with 10 bases between them. CDR3 length: 14 amino acids. CDR3 region: CASSQDLDAYEQYF. In nucleotides, the CDR3 is TGTGCCAGCAGCCAAGATCTAGACGCTTACGAGCAGTACTTC.

The V gene is TRBV2, the J gene TRBJ2-5; TRBD2 matches 9 bases. Germline V gives CDR1 SNHLY, CDR2 FYNNEI. The V segment lost 5 bases and the J segment 3 bases; nucleotides outside the gene matches: 4. CDR3 length equals 14 residues. As DNA, the CDR3 is TGTGCCAGCAGTCGACTAGCGGCTAAAGAGACCCAGTACTTC. Translated, it gives CASSRLAAKETQYF.

This clone was counted a few times. The chain combines TRBV11-2 with TRBJ2-7; D not certain. This CDR3 contains 13 residues. Germline CDR1 is SGHAT and CDR2 is FQNNGV. V dropped 4 bases and J dropped 4 bases, with 11 bases sitting between them. This CDR3 reads CASSSLVLYEQYF. The CDR3 DNA sequence: TGTGCCAGCAGCTCTCTTGTGCTATACGAGCAGTACTTC.

The genes are TRBV6-2 or TRBV6-3 and TRBJ2-7; D unresolved. The CDR3 has 16 amino acids. The germline V and J ends were trimmed by 6 bases and 0 bases, with 18 bases remaining between them. CDR1 is MNHEY, CDR2 SVGEGT, per germline. The CDR3 DNA follows: TGTGCCAGCAGCCTTAACTCCGCGTACGCCTCCTACGAGCAGTACTTC. It encodes CASSLNSAYASYEQYF.

The chain couples TRBV6-6 to TRBJ1-5, with D tentatively TRBD1 (6 bases). V was shortened by 8 bases and J by 9 bases, with 17 bases between the two germline ends. Per germline, CDR1 MNHNY and CDR2 SVGAGI (reference sequence). The CDR3 has 13 amino acids. The CDR3 sequence: CASGTIPWGPQHF. The CDR3, as DNA: TGTGCCAGCGGGACAATCCCCTGGGGGCCCCAGCATTTT.

The chain combines TRBV7-9 with TRBJ1-2, with a possible D match to TRBD1 (5 bases). In germline, CDR1 is SEHNR, CDR2 FQNEAQ (reference sequence). Trimming shortened V by 6 bases and J by 13 bases, and 18 bases separated the two germline ends. The CDR3 is 12 residues long. CDR3 nucleotide sequence: TGTGCCAGCAGTAAAGGGACTGAGGAAGGCACCTTC. Translating gives CASSKGTEEGTF.

CDR3 in amino acids: CASGLRAGEGNTEAFF. The CDR3 DNA reads TGTGCTAGTGGTTTGCGGGCAGGGGAGGGGAACACTGAAGCTTTCTTT. The chain is built from TRBV12-5 and TRBJ1-1, with D perhaps matching TRBD1 (6 bases). Trimming removed 2 bases at V and 1 base at J, with 14 bases between. The CDR3 sequence is 16 residues long. The V gene's germline CDR1 is LGHNT and CDR2 FRNRAP.

V usage is TRBV5-1 and J usage is TRBJ2-3, with D perhaps matching TRBD2 (6 bases). Germline CDR1 SGHRS, CDR2 YFSETQ. V gave up 0 bases and J gave up 5 bases, with 13 bases separating them. The CDR3 runs to 15 residues. The CDR3 loop reads CASSLGEANIDTQYF. As DNA, the CDR3 is TGCGCCAGCAGCTTGGGGGAGGCTAACATAGATACGCAGTATTTT.

This chain links TRBV27 with TRBJ2-7; 8 positions agree with TRBD1. CDR3 length equals 16 residues. The J segment lost 0 bases and the V segment lost 4 bases, leaving 8 bases of the junction unmatched. Germline V gives CDR1 MNHEY, CDR2 SMNVEV (reference sequence). The CDR3 region is CASSSGTGLFSYEQYF. CDR3 bases: TGTGCCAGCAGTTCCGGGACAGGACTGTTCTCCTACGAGCAGTACTTC.

The chain links TRBV9 to TRBJ2-7, with TRBD1 identical over 8 bases. V lost 0 bases, J lost 4 bases, and 9 bases stayed unmatched. The CDR3 covers 16 residues. CDR1 and CDR2 from the germline V gene are SGDLS and YYNGEE. The CDR3 region has the DNA TGTGCCAGCAGCGTAGGGCTCCAACAGGGGGTTTACGAGCAGTACTTC. Translation gives CASSVGLQQGVYEQYF. Full variable domain (missing parts from reference TRBV9 and TRBJ2-7): DSGVTQTPKHLITATGQRVTLRCSPRSGDLSVYWYQQSLDQGLQFLIQYYNGEERAKGNILERFSAQQFPDLHSELNLSSLELGDSALYFCASSVGLQQGVYEQYFGPGTRLTVT.

The chain employs TRBV6-5 and TRBJ1-2; 8 bases align to TRBD1. The germline V gene encodes CDR1 MNHEY and CDR2 SVGAGI. The CDR3 runs to 13 residues. Losses at the gene ends were 7 bases for V and 3 bases for J; bases not matched to a gene: 4. The CDR3 sequence is CASTDREHYGYTF. CDR3 coding DNA: TGTGCCAGCACGGACAGGGAGCACTATGGCTACACCTTC.

V is TRBV29-1 and J is TRBJ2-1; 8 bases line up with TRBD2. The germline V gene has CDR1 SQVTM and CDR2 ANQGSEA. The junction had 20 bases not matched to a gene; V was cut back by 4 bases and J by 9 bases. This CDR3 has 17 residues. In DNA form, the CDR3 reads TGCAGCGTTGCTGTGGGGGGTGTAGGACTAGCCTCCGGTGAGCAGTTCTTC. As protein: CSVAVGGVGLASGEQFF.

The rearrangement uses TRBV28 and TRBJ2-3, with 10 bases identical to TRBD1. Germline CDR1 reads MDHEN; CDR2 reads SYDVKM. The V and J ends lost 5 bases and 4 bases, in that order; junction bases with no gene match: 15. The CDR3 length is 18 residues. The CDR3: CASSASARQGAVADTQYF. CDR3 coding DNA: TGTGCCAGCAGTGCCAGCGCTAGACAGGGGGCAGTGGCAGATACGCAGTATTTT.

The chain has TRBV3-1 (or the pseudogene TRBV3-2) and TRBJ2-4; D gene unclear. V was pared by 0 bases and J by 11 bases, with 5 bases between. The germline V gene has CDR1 LGHDT and CDR2 YNNKEL (reference sequence). The CDR3 consists of 11 residues. CDR3 residues: CASSQETVQYF. The DNA for the CDR3 is TGTGCCAGCAGCCAAGAGACTGTTCAGTACTTC.

On this clone itself: At one end, the junction sequence differs from germline, possibly due to a read error. The chain links TRBV11-2 to TRBJ2-7; D possibly corresponds to TRBD2 (6 bases). Germline CDR1 SGHAT, CDR2 FQNNGV. The CDR3 is 11 residues long. The CDR3 loop is CASSLAGLITF. The CDR3 DNA reads TGTGCCAGCAGCTTAGCGGGACTCATTACTTTC.